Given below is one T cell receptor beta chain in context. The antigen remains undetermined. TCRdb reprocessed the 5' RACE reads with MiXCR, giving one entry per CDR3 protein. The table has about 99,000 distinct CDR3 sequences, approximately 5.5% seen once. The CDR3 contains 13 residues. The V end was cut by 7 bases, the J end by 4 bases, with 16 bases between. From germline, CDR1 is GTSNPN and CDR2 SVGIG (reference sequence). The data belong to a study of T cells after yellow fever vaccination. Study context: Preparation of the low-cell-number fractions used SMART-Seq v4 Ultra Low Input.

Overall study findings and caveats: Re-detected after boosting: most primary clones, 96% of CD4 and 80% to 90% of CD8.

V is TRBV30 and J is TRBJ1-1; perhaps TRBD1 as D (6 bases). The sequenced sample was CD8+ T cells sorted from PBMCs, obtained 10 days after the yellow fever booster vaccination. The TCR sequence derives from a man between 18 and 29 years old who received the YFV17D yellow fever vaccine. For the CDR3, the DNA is TGTGCCTCGAACCAGGGGCTTTCCACTGAAGCTTTCTTT. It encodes CASNQGLSTEAFF.